This T cell receptor (beta chain) was captured in a study of cytomegalovirus exposure and HLA in healthy donors. The overall study: Caucasian-associated ancestry cluster membership applied to around 80% of approximately 400 genotyped donors. The study, taken as a whole, reports: Productive rates of about 87% or about 30% were seen for most TCR beta V segments in an earlier analysis. A later analysis linked 16,951 TCR beta sequences to HLA alleles at 0.05 false discovery rate.

The CDR3 spans 17 residues. Between the trimmed V and J ends, which lost 0 bases and 4 bases, there was a span of 17 bases. The germline CDR1 and CDR2 sequences are LGHNA and YSLEER. Primers for the PCR totalled 60 Vbeta and 13 Jbeta. Assay: immunoSEQ multiplex PCR; the TCRdb copy retains only in-frame clones and omits some. The sample includes around 130,000 clones, roughly 72% of them seen just once. This clone was observed a handful of times. The antigen is not known. This TCR was recovered from a woman between 50 and 59 years old in good health and CMV-seronegative. The sample consisted of PBMCs. This chain connects TRBV4-3 to TRBJ2-3, with a possible D match to TRBD2 (7 bases). CDR3 nucleotide sequence: TGCGCCAGCAGCCAAGATGCGGCGGGGAGGGGGGCAGATACGCAGTATTTT. This sequence encodes CASSQDAAGRGADTQYF.